The 28 T cell receptor beta chains in this list originate from one sample, sequenced in a study of monozygotic twins with inflammatory bowel disease. TCRdb re-called the 5' RACE reads, yielding one record per CDR3 amino acid sequence without DNA. The listing contains fewer than 450,000 distinct CDR3 sequences. Sequencing was carried out using blood. The receptors were sampled from a human donor with ulcerative colitis or Crohn's disease, or a healthy co-twin of an affected twin (not recorded which).

V and J are TRBV11-2 and TRBJ2-3; as DNA is missing, the TRBD1 call by TCRdb cannot be tested. The germline V gene encodes CDR1 SGHAT and CDR2 FQNNGV. The CDR3 is made up of 15 amino acids. The chain's CDR3 is CASSLGDRLPDTQYF.

CDR3 residues: CATSALGQRDTQYF. The rearrangement uses TRBV24-1 and TRBJ2-3; without DNA, the TCRdb call of TRBD1 cannot be checked. Germline values: CDR1 KGHDR, CDR2 SFDVKD. The CDR3 covers 14 residues.

The V call is TRBV30, the J call TRBJ1-6; TCRdb outputs TRBD1, but without DNA this stays unchecked. This CDR3 is built from 16 residues. The V gene's germline CDR1 is GTSNPN and CDR2 SVGIG (reference sequence). CDR3 region: CAWSGDDRGVGSPLHF.

This chain connects TRBV10-3 to TRBJ2-5; TCRdb's D gene call, TRBD2, goes unchecked for lack of DNA. The CDR3 length is 18 residues. Germline V gene lookup returns CDR1 ENHRY and CDR2 SYGVKD. This CDR3 is CAISNTGTSGGFRETQYF.

V gene TRBV7-9 combines with J gene TRBJ1-6. The germline V gene has CDR1 SEHNR and CDR2 FQNEAQ (reference sequence). CDR3 length: 17 amino acids. The CDR3 loop is CASSLLTGRASNSPLHF.

The CDR3 is CASSLDGQGNYGYTF. The chain carries TRBV7-2 and TRBJ1-2; TCRdb proposes TRBD1, but this gene call is untestable without DNA. This CDR3 has 15 amino acids. Per germline, CDR1 SGHTA and CDR2 FQGNSA.

The CDR3 is CASQSRTGVQPQHF. The rearrangement joins TRBV7-2 to TRBJ1-5; the D call of TRBD1 rests on TCRdb alone, since no DNA is present to check it. The CDR3 totals 14 residues. Germline V lookup: CDR1 SGHTA, CDR2 FQGNSA.

This chain connects TRBV27 to TRBJ2-7; TCRdb names TRBD2, which stays unverified in the absence of DNA. Germline V gives CDR1 MNHEY, CDR2 SMNVEV (reference sequence). The CDR3 covers 16 residues. CDR3 sequence reads: CASSLFPRASSYEQYF.

V is TRBV7-2 and J is TRBJ2-5; absent DNA, TCRdb's TRBD2 call cannot be checked. Per germline, CDR1 SGHTA and CDR2 FQGNSA. This CDR3 is built from 15 residues. CDR3 amino acids: CASSLAGSGGQTQYF.

V is TRBV7-3 and J is TRBJ2-2. The germline V gene has CDR1 SGHTA and CDR2 FQGTGA. The CDR3 covers 16 residues. The CDR3 spells CASSPQKFLDPGELFF. The variable domain in full, with the rest retrieved from reference TRBV7-3 and TRBJ2-2, is GAGVSQTPSNKVTEKGKYVELRCDPISGHTALYWYRQSLGQGPEFLIYFQGTGAADDSGLPNDRFFAVRPEGSVSTLKIQRTERGDSAVYLCASSPQKFLDPGELFFGEGSRLTVL.

The chain has TRBV5-1 and TRBJ2-5; TCRdb proposes TRBD2, but this gene call is untestable without DNA. Germline assignment: CDR1 SGHRS and CDR2 YFSETQ. The CDR3 runs 15 residues. The CDR3 sequence is CASSFVAGAQETQYF.

The chain has TRBV7-2 and TRBJ1-6; the D call from TCRdb, TRBD1, cannot be confirmed without DNA. The CDR3 totals 15 residues. Per the germline V gene, CDR1 is SGHTA and CDR2 is FQGNSA. CDR3: CASSLGGTENSPLHF.

The rearrangement links TRBV9 to TRBJ1-1; TCRdb proposes TRBD1, but this gene call is untestable without DNA. This CDR3 has 15 amino acids. CDR1 and CDR2 from the germline V gene are SGDLS and YYNGEE. The CDR3 loop reads CASSPQGDMNTEAFF.

The genes are TRBV7-2 and TRBJ2-7. CDR1 and CDR2 (germline): SGHTA, FQGNSA. The CDR3 spans 14 residues. CDR3 residues: CASSSQLGSYEQYF.

The rearrangement joins TRBV19 to TRBJ2-3. The CDR3 loop spans 13 amino acids. The germline V gene has CDR1 LNHDA and CDR2 SQIVND (reference sequence). The chain's CDR3 is CASSISLTDTQYF.

V gene TRBV5-1 combines with J gene TRBJ1-5. CDR1 and CDR2 (germline): SGHRS, YFSETQ. CDR3 length equals 15 residues. This chain's CDR3 is CASSLVFGSNQPQHF.

The J gene is TRBJ2-1, the V gene TRBV24-1; the TCRdb call, TRBD2, lacks DNA for checking. The CDR3 spans 16 residues. Germline loops: CDR1 KGHDR, CDR2 SFDVKD. CDR3 in amino acids: CATSDGGWNAYNELFF.

The rearrangement joins TRBV7-8 to TRBJ2-7; TCRdb outputs TRBD1, but without DNA this stays unchecked. The CDR3 length is 16 residues. Germline V lookup: CDR1 SGHVS, CDR2 FQNEAQ. CDR3 in amino acids: CASSLDYRGPAYEQYF.

This chain joins TRBV29-1 and TRBJ1-1; absent DNA, TCRdb's TRBD1 call cannot be checked. CDR1 SQVTM and CDR2 ANQGSEA come from the germline V gene. The CDR3 length is 17 residues. CDR3 region: CSVLSRTGGIGNTEAFF.

The chain combines TRBV10-3 with TRBJ1-6; absent DNA, TCRdb's TRBD1 call cannot be checked. The germline V gene encodes CDR1 ENHRY and CDR2 SYGVKD. The CDR3 sequence is 16 residues long. The CDR3 region is CAISDPDRGTNSPLHF.

This rearrangement joins TRBV6-2 or TRBV6-3 to TRBJ2-3. The CDR3 is 14 residues long. The germline V gene encodes CDR1 MNHEY and CDR2 SVGEGT. The CDR3 protein is CASSYVSSRDTQYF.

The rearrangement links TRBV11-2 to TRBJ2-1. CDR3 length equals 11 residues. Germline loops: CDR1 SGHAT, CDR2 FQNNGV. The CDR3 loop reads CASSLEGEQFF.

This chain links TRBV7-9 with TRBJ2-2. There are 15 residues in the CDR3. Germline CDR1 SEHNR, CDR2 FQNEAQ (reference sequence). The CDR3 loop reads CASSLGAADTGELFF.

The chain carries TRBV4-1 and TRBJ1-1. CDR3 length: 15 residues. The germline gives CDR1 MGHRA, CDR2 YSYEKL. CDR3 protein: CASSHPGGRNTEAFF.

The rearrangement joins TRBV5-1 to TRBJ1-1. CDR3 size: 14 residues. Germline CDR1 SGHRS, CDR2 YFSETQ. CDR3 sequence: CASSLASVNTEAFF.

V usage is TRBV2 and J usage is TRBJ1-2. The CDR3 is made up of 14 amino acids. Germline V gene data show CDR1 as SNHLY and CDR2 as FYNNEI. This chain's CDR3 is CASSDGRRYYGYTF.

The rearrangement links TRBV28 to TRBJ2-1; TCRdb reports TRBD1, a call that lacks DNA to check it against. CDR3 length equals 16 residues. Germline-derived CDR1 and CDR2 are MDHEN and SYDVKM. CDR3 in amino acids: CASRHTGTGLYNEQFF.

The chain carries TRBV7-2 and TRBJ2-7; the TCRdb D gene call, TRBD2, has no DNA to confirm it. CDR1 and CDR2 from the germline V gene are SGHTA and FQGNSA. This CDR3 has 15 residues. CDR3 residues: CASSLEGASAYEQYF.